The 13 T cell receptor beta chains below come from one sample, sequenced in a study of control samples from healthy donors and cancer patients. The table came from immunoSEQ multiplex PCR; TCRdb's copy has only in-frame clones and leaves some out. This sample carries about 69,000 clones, about nine tenths of them seen once, and the ten largest clones take approximately 5.5%. Sample: PBMCs. Receptor source: a man aged 55 to 70 with colorectal cancer.

The rearrangement uses TRBV6-5 and TRBJ1-1, with D maybe TRBD1 (5 bases). Germline V gene sequence: CDR1 MNHEY, CDR2 SVGAGI. V shed 6 bases and J shed 10 bases, with 24 bases lying between them. The CDR3 covers 15 residues. The CDR3 reads CASSPLFGALDGAFF. DNA for the CDR3: TGTGCCAGCAGCCCCCTTTTTGGGGCGCTAGATGGAGCTTTCTTT.

V is TRBV3-1 (or the pseudogene TRBV3-2) and J is TRBJ1-4; no definite D call. The CDR3 covers 15 residues. Trimming took off 0 bases at V and 7 bases at J, with 12 bases between the two ends. The V gene's germline CDR1 is LGHDT and CDR2 YNNKEL (reference sequence). The CDR3 is CASSQDQGYGEKLFF. The CDR3 DNA sequence: TGTGCCAGCAGCCAAGATCAAGGGTATGGTGAAAAACTGTTTTTT.

This clone was picked up one time. The genes are TRBV5-1 and TRBJ1-4; perhaps TRBD1 as D (6 bases). Germline V gene data show CDR1 as SGHRS and CDR2 as YFSETQ. Trimming took off 0 bases at V and 4 bases at J, with 10 bases between the two ends. The CDR3 loop spans 15 amino acids. The CDR3 protein is CASSLVGGINEKLFF. In DNA form, the CDR3 reads TGCGCCAGCAGCTTGGTAGGGGGGATTAATGAAAAACTGTTTTTT.

V and J are TRBV5-5 and TRBJ2-2; D remains ambiguous. The CDR3 is 17 amino acids. From germline, CDR1 is SGHKS and CDR2 YYEKEE (reference sequence). The V end was cut by 0 bases, the J end by 4 bases, with 16 bases between. CDR3 region: CASSLEGRAATTGELFF. The CDR3 region has the DNA TGTGCCAGCAGCTTGGAAGGACGGGCCGCCACCACCGGGGAGCTGTTTTTT.

This clone was counted a single time. The genes are TRBV18 and TRBJ2-5; D perhaps matches TRBD1 (6 bases). Looked up from germline, CDR1 is KGHSH and CDR2 is LQKENI. There are 13 residues in the CDR3. V lost 5 bases to trimming and J lost 7 bases, with 14 bases between them. CDR3 sequence (DNA): TGTGCCAGCTCAGACGGACAGAGGGGGACCCAGTACTTC. Translated: CASSDGQRGTQYF. Looking up the rest from reference TRBV18 and TRBJ2-5 gives the full variable domain: NAGVMQNPRHLVRRRGQEARLRCSPMKGHSHVYWYRQLPEEGLKFMVYLQKENIIDESGMPKERFSAEFPKEGPSILRIQQVVRGDSAAYFCASSDGQRGTQYFGPGTRLLVL.

The chain is built from TRBV25-1 and TRBJ1-4; D uncertain. The V end was cut by 4 bases, the J end by 5 bases, with 14 bases between. CDR3 length: 15 amino acids. Germline V lookup: CDR1 MGHDK, CDR2 SYGVNS. The CDR3 coding sequence is TGTGCCAGCAGTGTGGGTCGCGCCCAGAATGAAAAACTGTTTTTT. Residues: CASSVGRAQNEKLFF.

This clone was seen a single time. The chain employs TRBV27 and TRBJ2-3; D gene uncertain. This CDR3 has 15 amino acids. V lost 0 bases and J lost 6, with 13 bases in between. In germline, CDR1 is MNHEY, CDR2 SMNVEV (reference sequence). The CDR3 reads CASSLSGPGWDTQYF. The CDR3 nucleotides are TGTGCCAGCAGTTTATCAGGCCCAGGTTGGGATACGCAGTATTTT.

CDR3: CASRPARTGVRGRVEQFF. CDR3 DNA sequence: TGTGCCAGCAGGCCAGCGAGGACAGGGGTCCGTGGGCGTGTAGAGCAGTTCTTC. The chain employs TRBV25-1 and TRBJ2-1, with 9 bases lining up with TRBD1. Germline V lookup: CDR1 MGHDK, CDR2 SYGVNS. The V segment lost 6 bases and the J segment 10 bases; nucleotides outside the gene matches: 22. CDR3 length equals 18 residues. Combining the CDR3 with reference TRBV25-1 and TRBJ2-1 gives the whole variable domain EADIYQTPRYLVIGTGKKITLECSQTMGHDKMYWYQQDPGMELHLIHYSYGVNSTEKGDLSSESTVSRIRTEHFPLTLESARPSHTSQYLCASRPARTGVRGRVEQFFGPGTRLTVL.

The chain employs TRBV9 and TRBJ2-1, with 9 bases aligning to TRBD1. V shed 4 bases and J 1 base; nucleotides not matched to a gene: 15. CDR3 length: 19 residues. The germline gives CDR1 SGDLS, CDR2 YYNGEE. DNA for the CDR3: TGTGCCAGCAGCACCCAGACAGGGGGAGGGGTCTATTCCTACAATGAGCAGTTCTTC. This gives the protein CASSTQTGGGVYSYNEQFF.

The chain is built from TRBV19 and TRBJ1-1, with D possibly being TRBD1 (6 bases). CDR3 size: 15 residues. Germline V gene sequence: CDR1 LNHDA, CDR2 SQIVND (reference sequence). V was shortened by 5 bases and J by 4 bases, with 17 bases between the two germline ends. CDR3 in DNA: TGTGCCAGTAGTCCACAGACAGGATGGGGCACTGAAGCTTTCTTT. As protein: CASSPQTGWGTEAFF.

The chain carries TRBV21-1 and TRBJ1-6. TRBV21-1 has pseudogene status. The length of the CDR3 is 16 residues. The CDR3 DNA is TGTGCCAGCAGCAAAGAGGGAGACTATTATAATTCACCCCTCCACTTT. It is translated as CASSKEGDYYNSPLHF.

The chain has TRBV5-1 and TRBJ2-7, with a possible D match to TRBD1 (6 bases). V lost 4 bases and J 0 bases, leaving 20 bases between the germline ends. Germline-derived CDR1 and CDR2 are SGHRS and YFSETQ. The CDR3 is 17 residues long. The CDR3 sequence is CASSMDSLKLGSYEQYF. In DNA, the CDR3 is TGCGCCAGCAGCATGGACAGTTTAAAATTGGGCTCCTACGAGCAGTACTTC.

The chain joins TRBV7-2 to TRBJ1-5, with 12 bases matching TRBD1. The CDR3 runs 17 residues. Per the germline V gene, CDR1 is SGHTA and CDR2 is FQGNSA. Germline trimming cut 5 bases from V and 7 bases from J; bases unmatched to any gene: 12. DNA of the CDR3: TGTGCCAGCAGCGTAACCGGGACAGGGGGCATTACCCAGCCCCAGCATTTT. It encodes CASSVTGTGGITQPQHF.